A selection of T cell receptor beta chains follows, all from one sample in a study of blood T cell repertoires in COVID-19. Clones were sequenced by immunoSEQ multiplex PCR, and TCRdb holds only the in-frame ones, with some missing. The sample includes some 210,000 clones, 90% to 95% of them seen just once. The specimen was peripheral blood. These receptors originate from a man between 25 and 39 years old with acute or convalescent COVID-19. Each CDR3 is given with its conserved first and last residue. The D gene is left open where the match is weak. Only part of the rows carry a size: once, few, many, or a class if the clone is expanded.

TRBJ2-6 | once | TRBV6-5 | NA | CASLLISSGANVLTF | TGTGCCAGCCTTCTAATTTCCTCTGGGGCCAACGTCCTGACTTTC
TRBJ2-1 | NA | TRBV19 | NA | CASSPRRDGNEQFF | TGTGCCAGTAGTCCCCGCAGGGATGGCAATGAGCAGTTCTTC
TRBJ2-4 | NA | TRBV27 | NA | CASSPAPYRAGNIQYF | TGTGCCAGCAGTCCGGCACCGTACAGGGCGGGAAACATTCAGTACTTC
TRBJ2-5 | NA | TRBV6-5 | TRBD1 | CASSTDRDPRETQYF | TGTGCCAGCAGTACCGACAGGGACCCTAGGGAGACCCAGTACTTC
TRBJ2-1 | once | TRBV5-8 | TRBD1 | CASNRGYYNEQFF | TGTGCCAGCAACAGGGGTTATTACAATGAGCAGTTCTTC
TRBJ2-7 | NA | TRBV2 | NA | CASSEVARITDYEQYF | TGTGCCAGCAGTGAAGTGGCCAGGATAACCGACTACGAGCAGTACTTC
TRBJ2-1 | NA | TRBV29-1 | NA | CSVEVPGYNEQFF | TGCAGCGTTGAAGTGCCGGGATACAATGAGCAGTTCTTC
TRBJ2-5 | NA | TRBV2 | TRBD2 | CASSEAIALAGRETQYF | TGTGCCAGCAGTGAAGCCATAGCACTAGCGGGGCGAGAGACCCAGTACTTC
TRBJ2-2 | NA | TRBV19 | NA | CASSINLRRAANTGELFF | TGTGCCAGTAGTATTAATTTAAGGCGGGCTGCGAACACCGGGGAGCTGTTTTTT
TRBJ1-6 | NA | TRBV2 | NA | CASSDNPVYYSPLHF | TGTGCCAGCAGTGACAACCCGGTATATTATTCACCCCTCCACTTT
TRBJ2-2 | NA | TRBV28 | TRBD2 | CASSSRLAGYTGELFF | TGTGCCAGCAGTTCTCGATTAGCGGGATATACCGGGGAGCTGTTTTTT
TRBJ1-3 | NA | TRBV19 | TRBD1 | CASSATGGTSGNTIYF | TGTGCCAGTAGTGCCACAGGGGGTACCTCTGGAAACACCATATATTTT
TRBJ2-7 | NA | TRBV30 | TRBD1 | CAWSVGTGSSYEQYF | TGTGCCTGGAGTGTAGGGACAGGGAGCTCCTACGAGCAGTACTTC
TRBJ2-7 | NA | TRBV29-1 | NA | CSVESNSYEQYF | TGCAGCGTTGAGAGCAACTCCTACGAGCAGTACTTC
TRBJ2-3 | once | TRBV5-4 | TRBD2 | CASSHIAGRAGTQYF | TGTGCCAGCAGCCACATAGCGGGCCGGGCGGGTACGCAGTATTTT
TRBJ2-5 | NA | TRBV5-4 | TRBD2 | CATADLAGGQETQYF | TGTGCCACCGCCGATTTAGCGGGAGGGCAAGAGACCCAGTACTTC
TRBJ2-1 | once | TRBV19 | NA | CASSIVAGPYNEQFF | TGTGCCAGTAGTATTGTGGCGGGCCCCTACAATGAGCAGTTCTTC
TRBJ1-3 | NA | TRBV6-5 | NA | CASSLTGTTIYF | TGTGCCAGCAGTCTTACAGGGACCACCATATATTTT
TRBJ1-3 | NA | TRBV18 | NA | CASSPAGLHGNTIYF | TGTGCCAGCTCACCCGCGGGACTTCACGGAAACACCATATATTTT
TRBJ2-5 | NA | TRBV6-1 | TRBD1 | CASSEATGQGGETQYF | TGTGCCAGCAGTGAAGCAACGGGACAGGGAGGAGAGACCCAGTACTTC
TRBJ2-1 | NA | TRBV11-3 | NA | CASSLGGQNEQFF | TGTGCCAGCAGCTTGGGGGGGCAGAATGAGCAGTTCTTC
TRBJ1-5 | NA | TRBV2 | NA | CASSEVALNQPQHF | TGTGCCAGCAGTGAAGTAGCACTCAATCAGCCCCAGCATTTT
TRBJ2-1 | NA | TRBV6-5 | NA | CASSYLAGDNEQFF | TGTGCCAGCAGTTACCTCGCAGGGGACAATGAGCAGTTCTTC
TRBJ2-5 | NA | TRBV28 | TRBD1 | CASSPGTGYQETQYF | TGTGCCAGCAGTCCCGGGACAGGGTACCAAGAGACCCAGTACTTC
TRBJ2-3 | NA | TRBV7-9 | NA | CASSLAGAADTQYF | TGTGCCAGCAGCTTAGCGGGGGCTGCAGATACGCAGTATTTT
TRBJ1-6 | NA | TRBV5-5 | NA | CASSTSGGFSPLHF | TGTGCCAGCAGCACCTCGGGGGGATTCTCACCCCTCCACTTT
TRBJ2-7 | NA | TRBV6-1 | NA | CASSEAVDGKNEQYF | TGTGCCAGCAGTGAAGCAGTTGACGGGAAGAACGAGCAGTACTTC
TRBJ1-5 | once | TRBV3-1/TRBV3-2 | NA | CASSQGLFNQPQHF | TGTGCCAGCAGCCAAGGACTCTTCAATCAGCCCCAGCATTTT
TRBJ2-2 | once | TRBV7-3 | NA | CASSLLASGELFF | TGTGCCAGCAGCTTATTGGCTTCCGGGGAGCTGTTTTTT
TRBJ2-1 | NA | TRBV3-1/TRBV3-2 | TRBD1 | CASSQEGGVAGNEQFF | TGTGCCAGCAGCCAAGAAGGGGGCGTAGCCGGCAATGAGCAGTTCTTC
TRBJ2-2 | NA | TRBV29-1 | NA | CSVEDRRRNTGELFF | TGCAGCGTTGAAGATCGGAGAAGGAACACCGGGGAGCTGTTTTTT
TRBJ1-1 | once | TRBV28 | TRBD1 | CASSLWGQGRRSEAFF | TGTGCCAGCAGTTTATGGGGACAGGGGAGAAGGTCTGAAGCTTTCTTT
TRBJ1-1 | NA | TRBV28 | NA | CASSSTGWNTEAFF | TGTGCCAGCAGTTCTACAGGGTGGAACACTGAAGCTTTCTTT
TRBJ2-5 | few | TRBV19 | NA | CASSIGGTQYF | TGTGCCAGTAGTATCGGTGGGACCCAGTACTTC
TRBJ2-3 | NA | TRBV29-1 | NA | CSVRQLDTQYF | TGCAGCGTGCGACAGTTAGATACGCAGTATTTT
TRBJ1-2 | once | TRBV25-1 | NA | CASSEYRGDGYTF | TGTGCCAGCAGTGAATACAGGGGAGATGGCTACACCTTC
TRBJ2-7 | NA | TRBV12-3/TRBV12-4 | TRBD2 | CASSSRTSKYF | TGTGCCAGCAGTTCCCGGACTAGTAAGTACTTC
TRBJ1-1 | NA | TRBV24-1 | NA | CATSDFAGGQGAFF | TGTGCCACCAGTGATTTTGCCGGTGGTCAGGGAGCTTTCTTT
TRBJ1-2 | NA | TRBV28 | NA | CASIWSGQPYGYTF | TGTGCCAGCATTTGGTCAGGCCAGCCCTATGGCTACACCTTC
TRBJ1-1 | NA | TRBV14 | NA | CASSQRKGIRGDTEAFF | TGTGCCAGCAGCCAAAGGAAGGGGATCCGAGGAGACACTGAAGCTTTCTTT
TRBJ1-3 | NA | TRBV11-2 | TRBD1 | CASSLAGTADTIYF | TGTGCCAGCAGCTTGGCAGGGACAGCTGACACCATATATTTT
TRBJ2-3 | NA | TRBV13 | TRBD2 | CASSPGLAGGSSSTDTQYF | TGTGCCAGCAGCCCCGGACTAGCGGGGGGGTCTTCTAGCACAGATACGCAGTATTTT
TRBJ1-1 | NA | TRBV9 | NA | CASSVATGLMNTEAFF | TGTGCCAGCAGCGTAGCTACAGGGCTGATGAACACTGAAGCTTTCTTT
TRBJ1-5 | NA | TRBV6-1 | NA | CASSEEGFQPQHF | TGTGCCAGCAGTGAAGAGGGGTTTCAGCCCCAGCATTTT
TRBJ1-1 | NA | TRBV7-3 | NA | CASSLLRTVNTEAFF | TGTGCCAGCAGCTTACTTCGGACAGTGAACACTGAAGCTTTCTTT
TRBJ2-3 | NA | TRBV4-2 | TRBD1 | CASSQEGGGGRDTQYF | TGTGCCAGCAGCCAAGAAGGGGGCGGTGGGCGGGATACGCAGTATTTT
TRBJ2-7 | NA | TRBV28 | TRBD1 | CASNFRGTASYEQYF | TGTGCCAGCAACTTCAGGGGGACGGCATCCTACGAGCAGTACTTC
TRBJ2-2 | NA | TRBV5-5 | TRBD2 | CASSAGGLVGTGELFF | TGTGCCAGCAGCGCTGGGGGACTAGTTGGGACCGGGGAGCTGTTTTTT
TRBJ2-7 | once | TRBV4-1 | TRBD1 | CASSQQGDLSGEQYF | TGCGCCAGCAGCCAGCAGGGGGACCTCTCCGGCGAGCAGTACTTC
TRBJ1-1 | once | TRBV20-1 | NA | CSVSEAFF | TGCAGTGTCTCTGAAGCTTTCTTT
TRBJ2-3 | NA | TRBV5-1 | NA | CASSLYVLGTGADTQYF | TGCGCCAGCAGCTTGTATGTCCTGGGGACGGGGGCAGATACGCAGTATTTT